This T cell receptor (beta chain) was captured by sequencing in a study of blood T cell repertoires in COVID-19. Trimming took 3 bases from V and 2 from J, leaving 10 bases between them. The length of the CDR3 is 14 residues. CDR1 and CDR2 (germline): LNHDA, SQIVND (reference sequence). Before being deemed recovered, Cohort 3 donors had two negative PCRs, clearance, or symptom resolution. Using immunoSEQ multiplex PCR, the repertoire was profiled, and TCRdb retains in-frame clones only, with some absent. The sample lists approximately 300,000 clones, 86% seen once, with more than 9% in the top ten. The genes are TRBV19 and TRBJ1-2; D unresolved. The sequenced sample was PBMCs or T cells enriched from blood (not recorded which). The TCR originated in a woman between 18 and 29 years old who had recovered from COVID-19. CDR3: CASSMRELNYGYTF. The CDR3 DNA reads TGTGCCAGTAGTATGAGGGAGCTCAACTATGGCTACACCTTC.